This T cell receptor beta chain was profiled in a study of breast tumors, draining lymph nodes, adjacent tissues. Study-wide findings and caveats: Compared with lymph nodes, tumors were less diverse; compared with nontumor tissue, more. The data were judged consistent with most tumor T cells coming from lymph node and expanding in tumor. Luminal-like breast cancer showed significantly greater tumor-nontumor repertoire similarity than basal-like breast cancer did.

A single record per CDR3 protein comes from TCRdb applying MiXCR to the multiplex PCR reads. The sample lists 20,000 to 25,000 distinct CDR3 sequences, around 41% occurring once. The germline V and J ends were trimmed by 5 bases and 13 bases, with 18 bases remaining between them. The CDR3 is 13 amino acids. Turning to this clonotype: Its specificity is not known.

This receptor was identified in a female donor with breast cancer. Some clones in this sample may be carry-over from other donors' samples. Sequenced material: breast tumor tissue. The chain joins TRBV12-3 or TRBV12-4 to TRBJ2-1; D call uncertain. The CDR3 DNA is TGTGCCAGCAGTCCCAGGACCTACACAGAACAGTTCTTC. Translating it yields CASSPRTYTEQFF.